The next 2 T cell receptor beta chains were all read from a single sample in a study of OX40 agonist ivuxolimab in advanced cancers. The repertoire was sequenced with immunoSEQ multiplex PCR; TCRdb's copy has only in-frame clones and lacks some. This repertoire shows 40,000 to 45,000 clones, 82% found once; its top ten account for roughly 24%. The input for sequencing was CD4+ or CD8+ T cells sorted from blood, taken in a trial of the OX40 agonist ivuxolimab. The origin of the receptors is an adult with an advanced solid tumor such as melanoma, head and neck, liver or kidney cancer.

This chain links TRBV15 with TRBJ2-3; D might be TRBD1 or TRBD2, each matching 5 bases. V gave up 0 bases and J gave up 7 bases, with 14 bases separating them. Germline V gene data show CDR1 as LNHNV and CDR2 as YYDKDF (reference sequence). CDR3 length: 15 amino acids. In DNA, the CDR3 is TGTGCCACCAGCAGAGATCTCGGGGCACTAAATACGCAGTATTTT. Translating it yields CATSRDLGALNTQYF.

The rearrangement links TRBV4-1 to TRBJ2-2; 11 bases are a match to TRBD2. Unmatched junction bases numbered 14, after V lost 0 bases and J lost 5 bases. The CDR3 contains 20 residues. Per germline, CDR1 MGHRA and CDR2 YSYEKL. The CDR3 nucleotides read TGCGCCAGCAGCCAAGAACCTGAAACCTCGATAGCGGGAGGGACCGGGGAGCTGTTTTTT. Protein sequence: CASSQEPETSIAGGTGELFF.